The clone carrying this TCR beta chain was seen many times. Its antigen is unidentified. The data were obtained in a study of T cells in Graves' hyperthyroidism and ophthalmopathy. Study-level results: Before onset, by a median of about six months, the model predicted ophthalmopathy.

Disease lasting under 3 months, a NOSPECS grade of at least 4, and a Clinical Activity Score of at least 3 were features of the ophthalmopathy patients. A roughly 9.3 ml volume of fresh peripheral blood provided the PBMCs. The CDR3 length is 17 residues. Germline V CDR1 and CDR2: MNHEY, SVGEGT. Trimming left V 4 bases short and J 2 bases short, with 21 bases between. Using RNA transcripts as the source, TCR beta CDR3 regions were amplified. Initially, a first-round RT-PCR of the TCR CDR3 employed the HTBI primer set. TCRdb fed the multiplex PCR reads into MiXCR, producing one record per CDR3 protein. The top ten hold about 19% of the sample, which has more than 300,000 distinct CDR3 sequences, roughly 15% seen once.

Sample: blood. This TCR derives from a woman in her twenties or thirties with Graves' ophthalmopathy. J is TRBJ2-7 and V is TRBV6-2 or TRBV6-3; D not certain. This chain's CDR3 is CASSSGAGLRSPYEQYF. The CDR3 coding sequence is TGTGCCAGCAGTTCCGGAGCCGGGCTCCGTTCGCCCTACGAGCAGTACTTC.